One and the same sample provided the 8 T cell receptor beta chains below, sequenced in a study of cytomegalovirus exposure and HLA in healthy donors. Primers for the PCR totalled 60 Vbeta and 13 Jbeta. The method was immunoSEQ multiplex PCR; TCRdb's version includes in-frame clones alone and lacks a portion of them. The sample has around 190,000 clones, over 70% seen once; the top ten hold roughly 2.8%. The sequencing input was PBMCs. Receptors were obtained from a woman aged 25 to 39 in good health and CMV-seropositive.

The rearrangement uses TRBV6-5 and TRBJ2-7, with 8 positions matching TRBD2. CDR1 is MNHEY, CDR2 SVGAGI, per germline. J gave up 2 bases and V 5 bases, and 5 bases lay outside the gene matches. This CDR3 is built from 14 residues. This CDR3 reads CASSELAEAYEQYF. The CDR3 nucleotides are TGTGCCAGCAGTGAACTAGCGGAAGCCTACGAGCAGTACTTC.

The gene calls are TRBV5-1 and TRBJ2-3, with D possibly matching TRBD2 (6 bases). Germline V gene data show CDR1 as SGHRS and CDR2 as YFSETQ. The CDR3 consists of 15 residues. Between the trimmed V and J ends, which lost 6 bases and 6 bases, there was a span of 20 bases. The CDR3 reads CASNDPAGPRDTQYF. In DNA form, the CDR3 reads TGCGCCAGCAACGATCCGGCGGGGCCAAGGGATACGCAGTATTTT.

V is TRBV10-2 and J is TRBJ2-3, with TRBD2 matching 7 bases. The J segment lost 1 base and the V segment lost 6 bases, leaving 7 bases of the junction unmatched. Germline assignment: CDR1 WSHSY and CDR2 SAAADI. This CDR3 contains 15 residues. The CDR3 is CASSIAGPGTDTQYF. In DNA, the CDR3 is TGCGCCAGCAGCATAGCGGGCCCCGGCACAGATACGCAGTATTTT.

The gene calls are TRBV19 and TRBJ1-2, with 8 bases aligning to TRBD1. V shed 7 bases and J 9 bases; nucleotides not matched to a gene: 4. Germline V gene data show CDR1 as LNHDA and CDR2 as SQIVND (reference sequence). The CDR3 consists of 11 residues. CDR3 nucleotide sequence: TGTGCCAGTACCGGACAGGGACGCTACACCTTC. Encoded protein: CASTGQGRYTF.

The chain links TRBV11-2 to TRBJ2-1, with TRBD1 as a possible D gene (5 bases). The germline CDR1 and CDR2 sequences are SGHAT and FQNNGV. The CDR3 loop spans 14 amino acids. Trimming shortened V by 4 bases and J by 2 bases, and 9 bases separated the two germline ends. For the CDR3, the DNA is TGTGCCAGCAGCTCGGCAGGGCCCTACAATGAGCAGTTCTTC. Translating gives CASSSAGPYNEQFF.

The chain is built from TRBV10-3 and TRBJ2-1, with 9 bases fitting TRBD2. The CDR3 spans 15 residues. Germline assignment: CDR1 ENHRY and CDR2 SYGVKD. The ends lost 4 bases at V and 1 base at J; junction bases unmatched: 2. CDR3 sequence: CAISGSGRSYNEQFF. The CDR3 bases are TGTGCCATCAGTGGTAGCGGGAGATCCTACAATGAGCAGTTCTTC.

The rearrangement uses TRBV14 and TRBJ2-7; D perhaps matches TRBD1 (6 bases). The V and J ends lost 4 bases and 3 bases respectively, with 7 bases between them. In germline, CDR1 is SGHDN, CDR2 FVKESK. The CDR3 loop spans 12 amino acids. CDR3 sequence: CASSLQGYEQYF. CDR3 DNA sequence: TGTGCCAGCAGCCTACAGGGCTACGAGCAGTACTTC.

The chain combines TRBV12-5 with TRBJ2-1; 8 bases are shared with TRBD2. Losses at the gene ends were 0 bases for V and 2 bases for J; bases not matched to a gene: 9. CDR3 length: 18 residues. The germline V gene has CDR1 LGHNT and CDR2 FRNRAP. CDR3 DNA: TGTGCTAGTGGTTTGGTAAAGGACGGGAGGGCCGCCTACAATGAGCAGTTCTTC. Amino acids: CASGLVKDGRAAYNEQFF.